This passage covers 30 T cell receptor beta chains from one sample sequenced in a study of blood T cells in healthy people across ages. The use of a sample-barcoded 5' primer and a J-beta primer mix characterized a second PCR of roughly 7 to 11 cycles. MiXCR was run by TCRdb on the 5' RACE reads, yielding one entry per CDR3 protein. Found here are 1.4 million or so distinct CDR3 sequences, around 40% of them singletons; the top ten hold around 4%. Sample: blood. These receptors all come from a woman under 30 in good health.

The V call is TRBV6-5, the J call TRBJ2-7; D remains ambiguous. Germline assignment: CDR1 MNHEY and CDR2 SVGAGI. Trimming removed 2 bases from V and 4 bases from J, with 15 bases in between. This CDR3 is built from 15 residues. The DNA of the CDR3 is TGTGCCAGCAGTTACCATCGAGACTTGATATACGAGCAGTACTTC. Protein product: CASSYHRDLIYEQYF.

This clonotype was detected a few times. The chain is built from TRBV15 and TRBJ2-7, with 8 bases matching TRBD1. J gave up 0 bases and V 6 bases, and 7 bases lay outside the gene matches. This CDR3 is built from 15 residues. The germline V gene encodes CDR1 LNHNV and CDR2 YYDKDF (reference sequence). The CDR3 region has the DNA TGTGCCACCAGTACACCGGGACAGGCCTCCTACGAGCAGTACTTC. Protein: CATSTPGQASYEQYF.

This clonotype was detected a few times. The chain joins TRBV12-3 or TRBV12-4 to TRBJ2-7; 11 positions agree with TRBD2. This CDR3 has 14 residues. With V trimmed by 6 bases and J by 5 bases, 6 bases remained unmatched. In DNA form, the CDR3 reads TGTGCCAGCAGGGATAGCGGGAGGGCGCACGAGCAGTACTTC. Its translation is CASRDSGRAHEQYF.

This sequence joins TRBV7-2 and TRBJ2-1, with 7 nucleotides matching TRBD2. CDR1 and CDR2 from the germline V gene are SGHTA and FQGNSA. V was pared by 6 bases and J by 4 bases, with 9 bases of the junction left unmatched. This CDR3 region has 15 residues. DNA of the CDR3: TGTGCCAGCAGGTCTACTAGCGCGGGGTACAATGAGCAGTTCTTC. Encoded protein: CASRSTSAGYNEQFF.

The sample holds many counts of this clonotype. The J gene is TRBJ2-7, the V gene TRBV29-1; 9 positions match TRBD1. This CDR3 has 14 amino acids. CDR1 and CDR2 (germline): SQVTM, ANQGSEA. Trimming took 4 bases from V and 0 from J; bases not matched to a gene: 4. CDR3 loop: CSVVGQGDSYEQYF. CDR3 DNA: TGCAGCGTTGTGGGACAGGGTGACTCCTACGAGCAGTACTTC.

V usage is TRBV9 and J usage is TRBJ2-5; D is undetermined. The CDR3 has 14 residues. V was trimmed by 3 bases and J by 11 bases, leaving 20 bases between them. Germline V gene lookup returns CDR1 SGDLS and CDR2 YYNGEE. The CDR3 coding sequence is TGTGCCAGCAGCGGCCGGCGCAGCTACAATGAGCAGTACTTC. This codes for CASSGRRSYNEQYF.

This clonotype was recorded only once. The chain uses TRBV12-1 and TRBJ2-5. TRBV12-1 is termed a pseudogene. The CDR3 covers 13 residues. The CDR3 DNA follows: TGTGCCAGCAGCCATGGCCCGAAGCGATGGCAGTACTTC. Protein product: CASSHGPKRWQYF.

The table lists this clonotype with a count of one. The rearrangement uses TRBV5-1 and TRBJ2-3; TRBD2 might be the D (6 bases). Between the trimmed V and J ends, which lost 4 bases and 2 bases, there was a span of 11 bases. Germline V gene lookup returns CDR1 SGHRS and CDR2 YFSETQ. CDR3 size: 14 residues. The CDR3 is CASSTGEVTDTQYF. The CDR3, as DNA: TGCGCCAGCAGCACCGGGGAGGTCACAGATACGCAGTATTTT.

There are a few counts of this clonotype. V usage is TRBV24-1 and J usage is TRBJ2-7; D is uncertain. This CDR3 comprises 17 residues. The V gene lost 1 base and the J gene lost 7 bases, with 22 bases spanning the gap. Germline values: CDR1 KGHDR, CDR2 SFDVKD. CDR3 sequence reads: CATSDFRLLPSYNEQYF. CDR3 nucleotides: TGTGCCACCAGTGATTTTAGGCTCTTACCCTCCTACAATGAGCAGTACTTC.

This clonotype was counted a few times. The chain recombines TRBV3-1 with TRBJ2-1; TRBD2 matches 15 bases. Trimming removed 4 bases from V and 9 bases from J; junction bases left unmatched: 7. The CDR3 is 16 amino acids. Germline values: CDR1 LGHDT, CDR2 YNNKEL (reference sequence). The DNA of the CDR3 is TGTGCCAGCAGCCTTTGGACTAGCGGGAGGGGAAGTGAGCAGTTCTTC. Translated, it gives CASSLWTSGRGSEQFF.

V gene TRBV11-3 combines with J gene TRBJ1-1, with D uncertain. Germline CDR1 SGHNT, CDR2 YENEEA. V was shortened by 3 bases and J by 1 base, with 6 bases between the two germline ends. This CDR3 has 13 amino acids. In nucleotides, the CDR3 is TGTGCCAGCAGCTTGATCCCGAACACTGAAGCTTTCTTT. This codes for CASSLIPNTEAFF.

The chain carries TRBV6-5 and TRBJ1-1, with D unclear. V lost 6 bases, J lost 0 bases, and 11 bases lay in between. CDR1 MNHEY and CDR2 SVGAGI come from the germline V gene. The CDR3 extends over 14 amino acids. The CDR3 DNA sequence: TGTGCCAGCAGGGACTGGGCCATGAACACTGAAGCTTTCTTT. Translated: CASRDWAMNTEAFF.

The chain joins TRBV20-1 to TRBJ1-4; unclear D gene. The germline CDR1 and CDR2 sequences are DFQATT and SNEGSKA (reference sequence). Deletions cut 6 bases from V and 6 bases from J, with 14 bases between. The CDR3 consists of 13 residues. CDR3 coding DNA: TGCAGTGCACCCAGGCCCCTCGATGAAAAACTGTTTTTT. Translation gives CSAPRPLDEKLFF.

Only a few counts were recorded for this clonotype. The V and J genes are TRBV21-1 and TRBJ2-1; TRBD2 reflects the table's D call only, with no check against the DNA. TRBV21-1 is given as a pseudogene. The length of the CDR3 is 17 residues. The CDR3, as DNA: TGTGCCAGCAGCAAAGAAGGTGGGAGACGGGCCTACAATGAGCAGTTCTTC. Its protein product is CASSKEGGRRAYNEQFF.

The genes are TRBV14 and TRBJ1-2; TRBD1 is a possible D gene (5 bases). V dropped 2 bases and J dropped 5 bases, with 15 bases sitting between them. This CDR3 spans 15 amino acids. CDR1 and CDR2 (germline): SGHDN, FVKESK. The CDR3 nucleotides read TGTGCCAGCAGCCAACTCCAGGGTCCCCGATATGGCTACACCTTC. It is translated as CASSQLQGPRYGYTF.

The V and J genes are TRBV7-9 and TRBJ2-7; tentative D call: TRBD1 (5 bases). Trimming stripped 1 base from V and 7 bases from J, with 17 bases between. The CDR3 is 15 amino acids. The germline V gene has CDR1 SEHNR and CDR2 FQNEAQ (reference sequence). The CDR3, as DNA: TGTGCCAGCAGCTTAGACTGGGGTATGGACAATGAGCAGTACTTC. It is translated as CASSLDWGMDNEQYF.

The CDR3 sequence: CASNLGSSGTAGYTF. In DNA form, the CDR3 reads TGTGCCAGCAACTTGGGTTCGTCCGGGACGGCTGGCTACACCTTC. The chain couples TRBV2 to TRBJ1-2; weak D call: TRBD1 (5 bases). Germline lookup yields CDR1 SNHLY and CDR2 FYNNEI. V was shortened by 7 bases and J by 7 bases, with 22 bases between the two germline ends. The CDR3 is made up of 15 amino acids.

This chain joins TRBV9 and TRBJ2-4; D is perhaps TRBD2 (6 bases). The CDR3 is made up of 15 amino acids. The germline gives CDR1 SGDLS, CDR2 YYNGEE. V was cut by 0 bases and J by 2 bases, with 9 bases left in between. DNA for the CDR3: TGTGCCAGCAGCGTAGGGGGGGATTCCAAAAACATTCAGTACTTC. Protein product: CASSVGGDSKNIQYF. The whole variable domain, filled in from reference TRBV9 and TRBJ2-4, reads DSGVTQTPKHLITATGQRVTLRCSPRSGDLSVYWYQQSLDQGLQFLIQYYNGEERAKGNILERFSAQQFPDLHSELNLSSLELGDSALYFCASSVGGDSKNIQYFGAGTRLSVL.

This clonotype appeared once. The CDR3 DNA is TGTGCCAGCAGCGGGACTAGCGCTCCATACAATGAGCAGTTCTTC. It codes for CASSGTSAPYNEQFF. This chain joins TRBV2 and TRBJ2-1; the match to TRBD2 covers 10 bases. The germline gives CDR1 SNHLY, CDR2 FYNNEI. The CDR3 loop spans 15 amino acids. The J segment lost 4 bases and the V segment lost 6 bases, leaving 6 bases of the junction unmatched.

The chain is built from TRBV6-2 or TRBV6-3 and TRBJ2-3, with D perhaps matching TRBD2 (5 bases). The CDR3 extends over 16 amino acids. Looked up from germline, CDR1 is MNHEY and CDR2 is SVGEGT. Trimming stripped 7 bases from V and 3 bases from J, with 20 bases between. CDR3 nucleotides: TGTGCCAGCAACACAGCAGAGGGAACTAGTACAGATACGCAGTATTTT. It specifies CASNTAEGTSTDTQYF.

The DNA for the CDR3 is TGTGCCTGGACCCGTGTAAGGGGCACTGAAGCTTTCTTT. Protein sequence: CAWTRVRGTEAFF. The chain employs TRBV30 and TRBJ1-1, with D possibly TRBD1 on 5 matching bases. In germline, CDR1 is GTSNPN, CDR2 SVGIG (reference sequence). This CDR3 has 13 residues. The ends were cut back, 4 bases at V and 4 bases at J, with 13 bases in the middle.

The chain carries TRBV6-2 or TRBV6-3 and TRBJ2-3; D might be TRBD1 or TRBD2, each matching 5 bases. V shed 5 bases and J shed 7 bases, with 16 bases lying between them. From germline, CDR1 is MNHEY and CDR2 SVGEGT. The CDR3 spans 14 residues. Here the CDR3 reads CASSTRDPLNTQYF. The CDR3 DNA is TGTGCCAGCAGTACCCGGGACCCACTGAATACGCAGTATTTT.

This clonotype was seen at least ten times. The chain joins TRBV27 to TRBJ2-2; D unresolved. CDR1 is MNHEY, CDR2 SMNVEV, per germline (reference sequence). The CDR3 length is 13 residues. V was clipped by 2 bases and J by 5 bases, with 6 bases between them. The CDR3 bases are TGTGCCAGCAGTTTACTTGGAACCGGGGAGCTGTTTTTT. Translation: CASSLLGTGELFF.

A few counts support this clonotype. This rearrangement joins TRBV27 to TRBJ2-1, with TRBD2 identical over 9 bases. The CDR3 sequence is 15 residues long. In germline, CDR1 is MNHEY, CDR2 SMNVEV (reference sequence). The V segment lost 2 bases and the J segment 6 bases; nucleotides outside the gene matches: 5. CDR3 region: CASSLTAGGFNEQFF. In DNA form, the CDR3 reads TGTGCCAGCAGTTTAACGGCGGGAGGGTTCAATGAGCAGTTCTTC.

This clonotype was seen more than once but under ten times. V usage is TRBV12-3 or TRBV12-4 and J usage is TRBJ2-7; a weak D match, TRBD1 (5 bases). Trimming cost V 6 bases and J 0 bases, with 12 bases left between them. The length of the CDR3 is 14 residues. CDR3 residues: CASSLTADSYEQYF. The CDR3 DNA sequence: TGTGCCAGCAGCCTGACAGCCGACTCCTACGAGCAGTACTTC.

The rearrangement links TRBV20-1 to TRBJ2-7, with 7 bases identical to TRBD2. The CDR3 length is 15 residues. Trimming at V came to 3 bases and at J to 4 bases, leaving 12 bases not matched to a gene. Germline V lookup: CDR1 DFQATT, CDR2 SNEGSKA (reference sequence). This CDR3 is CSASDVRAGLYEQYF. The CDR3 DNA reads TGCAGTGCTAGTGATGTCCGAGCGGGACTATACGAGCAGTACTTC.

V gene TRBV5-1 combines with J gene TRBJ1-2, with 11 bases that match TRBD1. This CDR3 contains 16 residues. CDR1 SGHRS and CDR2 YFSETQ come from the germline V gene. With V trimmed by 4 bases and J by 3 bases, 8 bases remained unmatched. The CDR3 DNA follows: TGCGCCAGCAGCATAGGGACAGGGGGTCGGCACTATGGCTACACCTTC. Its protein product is CASSIGTGGRHYGYTF. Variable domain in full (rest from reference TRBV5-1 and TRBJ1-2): KAGVTQTPRYLIKTRGQQVTLSCSPISGHRSVSWYQQTPGQGLQFLFEYFSETQRNKGNFPGRFSGRQFSNSRSEMNVSTLELGDSALYLCASSIGTGGRHYGYTFGSGTRLTVV.

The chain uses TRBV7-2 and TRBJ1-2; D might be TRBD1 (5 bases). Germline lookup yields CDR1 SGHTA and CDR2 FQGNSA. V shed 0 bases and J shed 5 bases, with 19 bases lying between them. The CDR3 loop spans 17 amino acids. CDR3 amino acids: CASSLAVSQTETYGYTF. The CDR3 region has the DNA TGTGCCAGCAGCTTAGCAGTTTCACAGACAGAAACTTATGGCTACACCTTC.

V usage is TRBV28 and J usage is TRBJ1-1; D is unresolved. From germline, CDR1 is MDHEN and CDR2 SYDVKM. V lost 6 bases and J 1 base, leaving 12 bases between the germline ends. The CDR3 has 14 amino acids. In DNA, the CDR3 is TGTGCCAGCAGGATGAGCGCGAGGAACACTGAAGCTTTCTTT. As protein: CASRMSARNTEAFF.

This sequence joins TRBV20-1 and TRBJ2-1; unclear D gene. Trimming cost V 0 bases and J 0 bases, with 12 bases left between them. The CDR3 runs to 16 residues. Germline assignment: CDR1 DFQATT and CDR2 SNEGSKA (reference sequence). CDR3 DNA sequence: TGCAGTGCTAGAGATCTGAGGTTCTCCTCCTACAATGAGCAGTTCTTC. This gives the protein CSARDLRFSSYNEQFF.